This T cell receptor beta chain was observed in a study of quantifying T cell responses using KT2 cells. Study-wide background: cDNA was made from DNase-treated RNA using alpha and beta constant primers. Under optimum conditions, T4 ligation efficiency was estimated at more than 9.5%.

The CDR3 runs 13 residues. V was pared by 4 bases and J by 2 bases, with 2 bases of the junction left unmatched. From germline, CDR1 is SGHRS and CDR2 YFSETQ. Comment on this clonotype: Its target is unknown.

Broader study findings: KT2 sequences were detected down to about one KT2 cell per 100,000 PBMC.

Known numbers of the T cell clone KT2 were added to PBMC. Fixed numbers of PBMC received varying amounts of KT2 cells. A single-stranded UMI oligo with SP2 sequence was ligated to cDNA 3' ends. First-round PCR used three to five cycles and beta primers RC1.1 and RC1.2 covering TRBC1 and TRBC2. MiXCR was run by TCRdb on the UMI-ligation and nested PCR reads, yielding one entry per CDR3 protein. The data contain fewer than 60,000 distinct CDR3 sequences, roughly 10% of them singletons. This chain links TRBV5-1 with TRBJ2-5, with TRBD1 matching 7 bases. The source of this sequence is a human donor. The sequencing input was PBMCs spiked with cells of the T cell clone KT2. The CDR3 DNA reads TGCGCCAGCAGCCGGGGACAGCAAGAGACCCAGTACTTC. Translation gives CASSRGQQETQYF.